This entry concerns a single T cell receptor beta chain. The sample belongs to a study of cytomegalovirus exposure and HLA in healthy donors. This PCR relied on a set of 60 Vbeta primers and 13 Jbeta primers. Some clones are missing from TCRdb's copy, which holds only in-frame ones; the method was immunoSEQ multiplex PCR. The sample contains 95,000 to 150,000 clones, more than 65% of which appear only once. The receptor was isolated from a woman aged 60 to 75 in good health and CMV-seropositive. The sample consisted of PBMCs.

This chain's CDR3 is CASSLQGWAYEQYF. The CDR3 nucleotides read TGTGCCAGCAGTTTACAGGGTTGGGCCTACGAGCAGTACTTC. V usage is TRBV6-5 and J usage is TRBJ2-7, with a tentative D call TRBD1 (6 bases). From germline, CDR1 is MNHEY and CDR2 SVGAGI. Trimming took off 4 bases at V and 2 bases at J, with 12 bases between the two ends. CDR3 size: 14 residues.